Following are 9 T cell receptor beta chains from one sample sequenced in a study of CD8+CD57+ T cells in acquired aplastic anemia. CDR3 and TCR beta VDJ profiling relied on a genomic DNA template. MiXCR, applied by TCRdb to the reads, yields one record per CDR3 protein. Of about 190,000 distinct CDR3 sequences listed, less than 65% are singletons. Material: sorted CD4+, CD8+, or CD8+CD57+ T cells (not recorded which) from PBMCs. The source of these receptors is a human donor in good health, serving as a control.

The genes are TRBV7-2 and TRBJ2-7, with unresolved D. Germline-derived CDR1 and CDR2 are SGHTA and FQGNSA. This CDR3 region has 13 residues. Between the trimmed V and J ends, which lost 4 bases and 1 base, there was a span of 8 bases. CDR3 in amino acids: CASSSTKSYEQYV. The CDR3 DNA sequence: TGTGCCAGCAGCTCCACGAAGTCCTACGAGCAGTACGTC.

DNA for the CDR3: TGCAGTGCTAGAGACTACGGGACAGGGTCCTACAATGAGCAGTTCTTC. It codes for CSARDYGTGSYNEQFF. This sequence joins TRBV20-1 and TRBJ2-1; the match to TRBD1 covers 9 bases. V was pared by 0 bases and J by 1 base, with 4 bases of the junction left unmatched. The germline gives CDR1 DFQATT, CDR2 SNEGSKA (reference sequence). The CDR3 runs to 16 residues.

Concerning this clonotype: A read error is possible here, since a much larger clone lies one base away. The chain carries TRBV6-6 and TRBJ1-5; D gene uncertain. Germline V lookup: CDR1 MNHNY, CDR2 SVGAGI (reference sequence). The CDR3 totals 20 residues. CDR3 sequence: CASSYGVEGSPNYSNRPQHF. In DNA form, the CDR3 reads TGTGCCAGCAGTTACGGGGTGGAGGGTTCCCCCAACTATAGCAATCGGCCCCAGCATTTT.

This clonotype was recorded many times. The genes are TRBV19 and TRBJ1-3; D remains unclear. Germline V gene sequence: CDR1 LNHDA, CDR2 SQIVND (reference sequence). Trimming shortened V by 2 bases and J by 2 bases, and 7 bases separated the two germline ends. This CDR3 region has 14 residues. The CDR3 reads CASSISRTGNTIYF. The CDR3 coding sequence is TGTGCCAGTAGTATATCTCGGACTGGAAACACCATATATTTT.

This clonotype was detected once. A read error may produce the germline difference seen at one junction end. V gene TRBV4-1 combines with J gene TRBJ2-1; no clear D. Germline-derived CDR1 and CDR2 are MGHRA and YSYEKL. CDR3 size: 12 residues. The CDR3 is CASSIAYNGQFF. The DNA of the CDR3 is TGCGCCAGCAGCATAGCCTACAATGGGCAGTTCTTC.

This clonotype was seen at least ten times. This sequence joins TRBV10-2 and TRBJ1-1; D call uncertain. The V end lost 7 bases, the J end lost 1 base, and 13 bases lay between the germline ends. The CDR3 consists of 14 residues. Germline CDR1 reads WSHSY; CDR2 reads SAAADI. CDR3 sequence (DNA): TGCGCCAGCATTGTCGAAGTTGGGAACACTGAAGCTTTCTTT. It translates to CASIVEVGNTEAFF.

Concerning this clonotype: A read error may explain this, as a much larger clone is one base away. The chain combines TRBV6-5 with TRBJ1-1; D gene ambiguous. The CDR3 runs to 14 residues. Germline values: CDR1 MNHEY, CDR2 SVGAGI. The CDR3 loop reads CASSYSQTNTKAFF. The CDR3 DNA sequence: TGTGCCAGCAGTTACTCGCAGACCAACACTAAAGCTTTCTTT.

The sample holds one count of this clonotype. The CDR3: CSVGQGPNSGANVLTF. CDR3 bases: TGCAGCGTCGGACAGGGACCTAACTCTGGGGCCAACGTCCTGACTTTC. The V and J genes are TRBV29-1 and TRBJ2-6; 8 bases line up with TRBD1. Germline CDR1 SQVTM, CDR2 ANQGSEA. V gave up 6 bases and J gave up 0 bases; unmatched junction bases: 7. CDR3 length: 16 amino acids.

This clonotype was recorded only once. The chain has TRBV29-1 and TRBJ1-5, with D possibly matching TRBD1 (6 bases). Deletions cut 7 bases from V and 5 bases from J, with 21 bases between. This CDR3 comprises 15 residues. Germline lookup yields CDR1 SQVTM and CDR2 ANQGSEA. The CDR3 coding sequence is TGCAGCGATAATCAGGGGTTAAGAGGGGATCAGCCCCAGCATTTT. This encodes CSDNQGLRGDQPQHF.